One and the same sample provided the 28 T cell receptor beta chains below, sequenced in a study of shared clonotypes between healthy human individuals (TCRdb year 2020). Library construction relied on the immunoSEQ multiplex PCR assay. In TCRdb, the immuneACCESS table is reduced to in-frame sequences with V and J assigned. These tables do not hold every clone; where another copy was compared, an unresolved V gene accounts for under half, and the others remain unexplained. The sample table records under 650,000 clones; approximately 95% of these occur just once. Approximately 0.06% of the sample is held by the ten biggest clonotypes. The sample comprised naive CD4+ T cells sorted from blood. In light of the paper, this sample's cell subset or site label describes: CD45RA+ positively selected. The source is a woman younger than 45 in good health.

The CDR3 here is CASSPSRVETQYF. The CDR3 nucleotides read TGTGCCAGCAGCCCCAGCAGGGTTGAGACCCAGTACTTC. The chain links TRBV7-2 to TRBJ2-5; a weak D match, TRBD1 (5 bases). V was shortened by 5 bases and J by 5 bases, with 12 bases between the two germline ends. The CDR3 is 13 residues long. The V gene's germline CDR1 is SGHTA and CDR2 FQGNSA.

The CDR3 nucleotides are TGTGCCAGCTCACCACCTAATAGCCGGAAGAGCTCCTACGAGCAGTACTTC. This sequence encodes CASSPPNSRKSSYEQYF. V and J are TRBV18 and TRBJ2-7, with D unresolved. Germline V gene lookup returns CDR1 KGHSH and CDR2 LQKENI. V shed 0 bases and J shed 0 bases, with 15 bases lying between them. This CDR3 is 17 amino acids long.

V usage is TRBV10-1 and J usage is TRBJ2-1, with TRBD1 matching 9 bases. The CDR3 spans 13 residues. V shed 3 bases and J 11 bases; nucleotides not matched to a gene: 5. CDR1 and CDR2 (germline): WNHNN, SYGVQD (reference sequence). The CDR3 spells CASSESDRGQQFF. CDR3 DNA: TGCGCCAGCAGTGAATCGGACAGGGGCCAGCAGTTCTTC.

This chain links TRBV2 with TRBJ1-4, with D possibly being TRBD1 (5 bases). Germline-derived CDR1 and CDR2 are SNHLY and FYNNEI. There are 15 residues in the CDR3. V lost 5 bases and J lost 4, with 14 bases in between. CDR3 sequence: CASSQQGLLNEKLFF. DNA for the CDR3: TGTGCCAGCAGTCAGCAGGGACTACTTAATGAAAAACTGTTTTTT.

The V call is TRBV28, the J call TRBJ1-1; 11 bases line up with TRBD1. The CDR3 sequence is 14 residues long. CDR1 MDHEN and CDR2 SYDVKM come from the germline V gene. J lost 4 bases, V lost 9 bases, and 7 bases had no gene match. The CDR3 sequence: CASWTGGRSTEAFF. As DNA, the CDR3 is TGTGCCAGTTGGACAGGGGGCAGGAGCACTGAAGCTTTCTTT.

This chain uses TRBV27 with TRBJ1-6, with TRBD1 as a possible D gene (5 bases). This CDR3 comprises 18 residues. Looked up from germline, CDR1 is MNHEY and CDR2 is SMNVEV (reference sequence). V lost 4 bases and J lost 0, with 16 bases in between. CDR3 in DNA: TGTGCCAGCAGTTATCAATCAGGGAAGAGCTCCTATAATTCACCCCTCCACTTT. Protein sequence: CASSYQSGKSSYNSPLHF.

In DNA, the CDR3 is TGTGCCAGCAGCGCAGGGGGGGCAACCTACGAGCAGTACTTC. Translated: CASSAGGATYEQYF. The V call is TRBV4-2, the J call TRBJ2-7; D could derive from TRBD1 or TRBD2 (7 bases each). Germline V CDR1 and CDR2: LGHNA, YNFKEQ. V lost 5 bases to trimming and J lost 2 bases, with 13 bases between them. This CDR3 contains 14 residues.

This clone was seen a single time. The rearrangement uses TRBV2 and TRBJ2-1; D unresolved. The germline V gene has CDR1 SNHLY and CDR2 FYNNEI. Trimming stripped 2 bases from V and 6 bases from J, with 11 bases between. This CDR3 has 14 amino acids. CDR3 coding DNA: TGTGCCAGCAGTGAAAGGTCCGTCCCCAATGAGCAGTTCTTC. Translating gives CASSERSVPNEQFF.

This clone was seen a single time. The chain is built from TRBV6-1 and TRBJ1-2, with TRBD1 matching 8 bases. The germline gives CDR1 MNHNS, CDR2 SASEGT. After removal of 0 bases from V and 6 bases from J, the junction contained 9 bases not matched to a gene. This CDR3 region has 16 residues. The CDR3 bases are TGTGCCAGCAGTGAAGCCTCGACAGGGGAAGGTCATGGCTACACCTTC. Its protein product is CASSEASTGEGHGYTF.

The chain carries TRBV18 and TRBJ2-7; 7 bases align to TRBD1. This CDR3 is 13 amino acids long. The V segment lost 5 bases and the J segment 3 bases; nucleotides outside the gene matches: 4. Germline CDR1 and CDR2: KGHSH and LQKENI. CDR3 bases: TGTGCCAGCTCATCCAGGGACAGCTACGAGCAGTACTTC. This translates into CASSSRDSYEQYF.

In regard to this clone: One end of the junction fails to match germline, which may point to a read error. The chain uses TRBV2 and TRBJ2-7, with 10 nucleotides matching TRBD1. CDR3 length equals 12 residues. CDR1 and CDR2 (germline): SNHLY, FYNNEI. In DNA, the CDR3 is TGTGCCAGCAGTGACCCGGGACAGGGGCCCCACTTC. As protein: CASSDPGQGPHF.

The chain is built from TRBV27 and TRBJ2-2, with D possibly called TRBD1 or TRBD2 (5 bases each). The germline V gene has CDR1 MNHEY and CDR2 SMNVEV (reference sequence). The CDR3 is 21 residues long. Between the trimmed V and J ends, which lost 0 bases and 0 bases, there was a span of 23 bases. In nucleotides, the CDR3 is TGTGCCAGCAGTTTATCGATGGGGCTTGTGTACGGGGCCGCGAACACCGGGGAGCTGTTTTTT. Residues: CASSLSMGLVYGAANTGELFF.

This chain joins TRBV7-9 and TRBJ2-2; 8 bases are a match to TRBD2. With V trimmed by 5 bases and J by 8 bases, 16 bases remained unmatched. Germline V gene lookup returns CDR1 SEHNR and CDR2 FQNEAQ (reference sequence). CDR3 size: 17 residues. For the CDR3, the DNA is TGTGCCAGCAGCGTCGCCGGGACTAGAGATCGGAAAGGGGAGCTGTTTTTT. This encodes CASSVAGTRDRKGELFF.

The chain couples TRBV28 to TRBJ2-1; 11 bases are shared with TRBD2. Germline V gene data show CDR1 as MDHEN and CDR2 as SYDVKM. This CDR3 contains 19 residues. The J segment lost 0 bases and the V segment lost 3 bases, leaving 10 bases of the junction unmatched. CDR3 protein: CASSFIGTSGSISYNEQFF. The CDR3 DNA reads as TGTGCCAGCAGTTTCATCGGGACTAGCGGAAGTATCTCCTACAATGAGCAGTTCTTC. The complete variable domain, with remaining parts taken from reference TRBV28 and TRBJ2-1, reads DVKVTQSSRYLVKRTGEKVFLECVQDMDHENMFWYRQDPGLGLRLIYFSYDVKMKEKGDIPEGYSVSREKKERFSLILESASTNQTSMYLCASSFIGTSGSISYNEQFFGPGTRLTVL.

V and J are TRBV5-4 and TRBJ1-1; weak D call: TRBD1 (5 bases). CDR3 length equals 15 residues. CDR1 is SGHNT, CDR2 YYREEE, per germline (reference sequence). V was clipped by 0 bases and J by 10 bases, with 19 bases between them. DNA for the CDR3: TGTGCCAGCAGCTTGGGGAGCGGGACTTTATTCGGAGCTTTCTTT. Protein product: CASSLGSGTLFGAFF.

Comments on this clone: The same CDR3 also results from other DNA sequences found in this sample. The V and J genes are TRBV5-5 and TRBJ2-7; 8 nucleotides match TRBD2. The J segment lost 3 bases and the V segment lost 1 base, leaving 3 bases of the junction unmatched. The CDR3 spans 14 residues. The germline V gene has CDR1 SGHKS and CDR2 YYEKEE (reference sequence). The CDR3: CASSLISGSYEQYF. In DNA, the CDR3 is TGTGCCAGCAGCTTGATCAGCGGGAGCTACGAGCAGTACTTC.

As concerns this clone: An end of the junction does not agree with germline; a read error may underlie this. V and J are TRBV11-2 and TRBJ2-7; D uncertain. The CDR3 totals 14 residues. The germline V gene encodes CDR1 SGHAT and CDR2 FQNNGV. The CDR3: CASTLGLRSYEQYF. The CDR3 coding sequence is TGTGCCAGCACCTTAGGTTTAAGGTCCTACGAGCAGTACTTC. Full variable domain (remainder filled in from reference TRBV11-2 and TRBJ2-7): EAGVAQSPRYKIIEKRQSVAFWCNPISGHATLYWYQQILGQGPKLLIQFQNNGVVDDSQLPKDRFSAERLKGVDSTLKIQPAKLEDSAVYLCASTLGLRSYEQYFGPGTRLTVT.

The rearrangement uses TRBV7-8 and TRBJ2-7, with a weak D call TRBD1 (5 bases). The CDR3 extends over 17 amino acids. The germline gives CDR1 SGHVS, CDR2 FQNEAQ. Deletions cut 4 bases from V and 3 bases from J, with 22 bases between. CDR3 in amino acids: CASSSTPTRTPLYEQYF. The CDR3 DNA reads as TGTGCCAGCAGCTCTACCCCGACGCGGACACCCCTCTACGAGCAGTACTTC.

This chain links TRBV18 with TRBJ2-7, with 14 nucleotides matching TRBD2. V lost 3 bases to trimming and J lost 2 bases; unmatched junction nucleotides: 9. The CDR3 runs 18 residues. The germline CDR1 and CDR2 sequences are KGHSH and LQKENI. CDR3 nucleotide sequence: TGTGCCAGCTCACCGCCAGGACTAGCGGGAGGTTCTACCTACGAGCAGTACTTC. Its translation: CASSPPGLAGGSTYEQYF.

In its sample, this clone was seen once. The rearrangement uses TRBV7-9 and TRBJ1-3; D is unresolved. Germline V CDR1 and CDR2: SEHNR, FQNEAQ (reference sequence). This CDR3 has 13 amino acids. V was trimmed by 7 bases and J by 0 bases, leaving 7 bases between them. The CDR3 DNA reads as TGTGCCAGCACTTCTTTCTCTGGAAACACCATATATTTT. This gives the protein CASTSFSGNTIYF.

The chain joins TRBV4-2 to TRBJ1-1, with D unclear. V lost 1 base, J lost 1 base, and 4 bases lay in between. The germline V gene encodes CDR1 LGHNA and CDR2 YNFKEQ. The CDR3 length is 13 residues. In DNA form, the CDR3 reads TGTGCCAGCAGCCAAGGGCGGAACACTGAAGCTTTCTTT. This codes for CASSQGRNTEAFF.

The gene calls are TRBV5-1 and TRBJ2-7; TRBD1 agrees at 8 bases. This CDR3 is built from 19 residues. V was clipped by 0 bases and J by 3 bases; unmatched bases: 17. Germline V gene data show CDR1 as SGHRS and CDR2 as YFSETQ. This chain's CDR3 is CASSLVTGVYGGNYYEQYF. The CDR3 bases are TGCGCCAGCAGCTTGGTGACAGGGGTGTATGGCGGGAACTACTACGAGCAGTACTTC.

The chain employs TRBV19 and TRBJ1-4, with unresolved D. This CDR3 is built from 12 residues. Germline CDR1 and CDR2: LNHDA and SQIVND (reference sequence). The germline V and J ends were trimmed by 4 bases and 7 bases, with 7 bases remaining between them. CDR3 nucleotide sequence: TGTGCCAGTAGTACGCTCCGTGAAAAACTGTTTTTT. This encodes CASSTLREKLFF.

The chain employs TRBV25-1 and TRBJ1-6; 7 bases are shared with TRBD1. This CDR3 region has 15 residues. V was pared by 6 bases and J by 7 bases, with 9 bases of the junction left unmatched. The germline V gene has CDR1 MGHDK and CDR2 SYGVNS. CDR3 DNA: TGTGCCAGCAGCCCATACAGGGGACTAAATTCACCCCTCCACTTT. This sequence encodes CASSPYRGLNSPLHF. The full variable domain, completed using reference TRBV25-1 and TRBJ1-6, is EADIYQTPRYLVIGTGKKITLECSQTMGHDKMYWYQQDPGMELHLIHYSYGVNSTEKGDLSSESTVSRIRTEHFPLTLESARPSHTSQYLCASSPYRGLNSPLHFGNGTRLTVT.

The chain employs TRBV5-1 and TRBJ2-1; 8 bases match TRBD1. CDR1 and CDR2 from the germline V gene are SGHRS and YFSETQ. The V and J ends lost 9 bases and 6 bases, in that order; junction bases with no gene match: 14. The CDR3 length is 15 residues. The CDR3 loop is CATQLDRGEGNEQFF. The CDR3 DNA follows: TGCGCCACCCAGCTTGACAGGGGCGAGGGCAATGAGCAGTTCTTC.

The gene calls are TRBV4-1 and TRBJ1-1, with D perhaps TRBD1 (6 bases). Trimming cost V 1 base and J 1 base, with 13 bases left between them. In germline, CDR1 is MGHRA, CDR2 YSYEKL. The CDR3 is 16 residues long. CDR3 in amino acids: CASSQGGGGRNTEAFF. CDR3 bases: TGCGCCAGCAGCCAAGGGGGTGGGGGGCGGAACACTGAAGCTTTCTTT.

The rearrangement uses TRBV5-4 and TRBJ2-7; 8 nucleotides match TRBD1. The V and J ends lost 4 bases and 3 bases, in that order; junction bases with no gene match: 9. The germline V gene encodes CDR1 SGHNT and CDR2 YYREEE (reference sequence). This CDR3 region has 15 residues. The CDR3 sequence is CASSAPGTGDYEQYF. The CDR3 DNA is TGTGCCAGCAGCGCCCCAGGGACAGGCGACTACGAGCAGTACTTC. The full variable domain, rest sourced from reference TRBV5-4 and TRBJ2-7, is ETGVTQSPTHLIKTRGQQVTLRCSSQSGHNTVSWYQQALGQGPQFIFQYYREEENGRGNFPPRFSGLQFPNYSSELNVNALELDDSALYLCASSAPGTGDYEQYFGPGTRLTVT.

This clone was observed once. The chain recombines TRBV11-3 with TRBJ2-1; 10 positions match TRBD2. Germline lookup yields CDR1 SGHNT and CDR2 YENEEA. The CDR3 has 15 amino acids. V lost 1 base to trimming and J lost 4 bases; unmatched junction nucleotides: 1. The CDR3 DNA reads TGTGCCAGCAGCTTAGTAGCGGGAGGTTACAATGAGCAGTTCTTC. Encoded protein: CASSLVAGGYNEQFF.